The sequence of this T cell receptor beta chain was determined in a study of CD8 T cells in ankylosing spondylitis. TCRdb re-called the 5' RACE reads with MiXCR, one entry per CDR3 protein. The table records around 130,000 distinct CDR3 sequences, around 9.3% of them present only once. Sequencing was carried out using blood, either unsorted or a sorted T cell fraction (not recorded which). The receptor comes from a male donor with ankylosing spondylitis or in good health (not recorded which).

CDR3 region: CASSLERDEQYF. The CDR3 nucleotides are TGCGCCAGCAGCTTGGAGCGGGACGAGCAGTACTTC. This chain uses TRBV5-1 with TRBJ2-7, with D possibly matching TRBD2 (6 bases). Germline CDR1 reads SGHRS; CDR2 reads YFSETQ. V was clipped by 0 bases and J by 5 bases, with 6 bases between them. There are 12 residues in the CDR3.